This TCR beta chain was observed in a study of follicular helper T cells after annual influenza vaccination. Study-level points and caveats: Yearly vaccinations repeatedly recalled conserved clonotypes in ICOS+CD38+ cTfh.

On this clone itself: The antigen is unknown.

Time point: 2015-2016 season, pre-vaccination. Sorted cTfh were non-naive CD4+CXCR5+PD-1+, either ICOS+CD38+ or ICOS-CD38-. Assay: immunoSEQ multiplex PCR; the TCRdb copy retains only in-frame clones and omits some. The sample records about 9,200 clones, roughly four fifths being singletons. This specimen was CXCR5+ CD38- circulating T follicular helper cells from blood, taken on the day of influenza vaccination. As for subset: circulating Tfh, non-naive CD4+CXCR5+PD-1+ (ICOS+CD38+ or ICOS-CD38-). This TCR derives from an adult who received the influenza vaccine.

Here the CDR3 DNA reads TGTGCCAGCAGCGGTGAGACAGGGAACACTGAAGCTTTCTTT. It yields the protein CASSGETGNTEAFF. The rearrangement uses TRBV9 and TRBJ1-1; D is possibly TRBD1 (6 bases). This CDR3 comprises 14 residues. V was pared by 3 bases and J by 1 base, with 10 bases between. CDR1 SGDLS and CDR2 YYNGEE come from the germline V gene.